This TCR beta chain was found in a study of CD8 T cells in ankylosing spondylitis (dated by TCRdb to 2015 to 2018). Study-wide context: To find TCR variants linked to disease, the study profiled T cell receptor beta repertoires in ankylosing spondylitis patients and healthy donors. The whole study cohort included some 100 healthy donors and around 25 ankylosing spondylitis patients. Peripheral blood was sampled, and synovial fluid was additionally collected from ankylosing spondylitis patients.

Results and caveats for the whole study, not just this receptor: In peripheral blood, the disease-linked clones were found at relatively low frequencies and had a CD8+ phenotype. Some motif variants had previously been reported in the synovial fluid and blood of reactive arthritis patients, which suggests shared mechanisms of disease initiation. A TCR beta motif of 8 or 9 highly homologous amino acid variants appeared characteristic of blood from ankylosing spondylitis patients. The disease-linked clones were reported as significantly enriched in matched synovial fluid samples from ankylosing spondylitis patients.

Of note for this clonotype: The target of this receptor is not known. Within one base of it there is no much larger clone, and no base qualities were kept.

V sheds 6 bases and J sheds 8 bases, leaving 11 bases between their ends. The CDR3 sequence holds 12 residues, the cysteine and phenylalanine included. Of all the DNA, just the CDR3 is kept, 36 bases in frame from base 1. This sample was sequenced with an Illumina HiSeq 2500. TCR beta libraries were prepared by quantitative 5'-RACE with molecular barcodes. Concerning the study's data processing: A new computational method based on a probabilistic model of VDJ rearrangement was used to identify disease-linked TCR variants. TCRdb handled the public reads itself, with Q25 trimming in fastp and clone calling in MiXCR, and kept productive beta chains. CDR3 protein duplicates are merged, each entry listing the most common genes and DNA. TCRdb's processing, not the study's, gives the V and J calls here. This sample comprises under 150,000 distinct CDR3 sequences, around 9.7% of them detected only once. The ten largest account for 2.5% to 3.5% of the sample.

The TCR comes from a male donor with ankylosing spondylitis or in good health (not recorded which). Sequenced input: blood, either unsorted or a sorted T cell fraction (not recorded which). The rearranged chain carries TRBV12-3 or TRBV12-4 and TRBJ2-1; 6 matching bases give a weak D call of TRBD2. The CDR3 protein: CASREGWDEQFF. The sequenced DNA is TGTGCCAGCAGGGAGGGGTGGGATGAGCAGTTCTTC.